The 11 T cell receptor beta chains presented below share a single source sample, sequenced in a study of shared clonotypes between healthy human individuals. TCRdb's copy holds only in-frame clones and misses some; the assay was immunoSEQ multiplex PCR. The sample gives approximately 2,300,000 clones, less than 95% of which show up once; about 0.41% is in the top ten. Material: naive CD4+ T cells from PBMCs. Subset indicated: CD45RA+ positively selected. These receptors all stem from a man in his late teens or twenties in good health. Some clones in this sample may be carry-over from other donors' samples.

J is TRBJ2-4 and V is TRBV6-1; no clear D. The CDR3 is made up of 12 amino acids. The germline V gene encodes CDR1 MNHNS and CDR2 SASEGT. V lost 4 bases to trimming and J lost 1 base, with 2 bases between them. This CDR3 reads CASSVAKNIQYF. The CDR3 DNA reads TGTGCCAGCAGTGTTGCCAAAAACATTCAGTACTTC.

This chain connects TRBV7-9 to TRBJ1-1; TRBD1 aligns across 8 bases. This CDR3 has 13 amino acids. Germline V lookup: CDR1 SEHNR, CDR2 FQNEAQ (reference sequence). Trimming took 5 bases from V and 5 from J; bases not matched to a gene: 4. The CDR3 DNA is TGTGCCAGCAGCCAGGGGGCCGGGACTGAAGCTTTCTTT. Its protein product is CASSQGAGTEAFF.

DNA for the CDR3: TGTGCCAGCAGCTATGACAGGGTCACTGAAGCTTTCTTT. Its protein is CASSYDRVTEAFF. This chain links TRBV28 with TRBJ1-1, with TRBD1 matching over 7 bases. The CDR3 covers 13 residues. Germline V gives CDR1 MDHEN, CDR2 SYDVKM. The V gene end was trimmed by 6 bases and the J gene end by 4 bases; junction bases not matched to a gene: 5.

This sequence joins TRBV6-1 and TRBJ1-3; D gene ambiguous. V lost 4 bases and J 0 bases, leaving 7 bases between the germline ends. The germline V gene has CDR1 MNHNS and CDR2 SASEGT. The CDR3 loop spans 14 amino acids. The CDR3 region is CASSGLLSGNTIYF. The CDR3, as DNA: TGTGCCAGCAGTGGTCTCCTCTCTGGAAACACCATATATTTT.

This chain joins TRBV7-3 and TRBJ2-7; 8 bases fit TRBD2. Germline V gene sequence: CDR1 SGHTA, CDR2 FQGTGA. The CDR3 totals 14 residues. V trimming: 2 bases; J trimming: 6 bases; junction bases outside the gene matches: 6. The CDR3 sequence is CASSLFGSGSEQYF. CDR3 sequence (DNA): TGTGCCAGCAGCTTATTTGGCAGCGGGAGCGAGCAGTACTTC.

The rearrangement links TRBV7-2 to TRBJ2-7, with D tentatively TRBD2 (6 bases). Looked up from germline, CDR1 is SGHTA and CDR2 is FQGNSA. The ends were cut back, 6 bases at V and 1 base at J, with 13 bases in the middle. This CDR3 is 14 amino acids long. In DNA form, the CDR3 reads TGTGCCAGCAGGAAGCGGGCCTCGTCCTACGAGCAGTACTTC. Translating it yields CASRKRASSYEQYF.

The CDR3 DNA reads as TGTGCCAGCAGCCGGTACAGGGCAAGGAACAATGAGCAGTTCTTC. Translation: CASSRYRARNNEQFF. The chain combines TRBV14 with TRBJ2-1, with D perhaps TRBD1 (6 bases). The V and J ends lost 4 bases and 5 bases respectively, with 15 bases between them. This CDR3 is built from 15 residues. CDR1 SGHDN and CDR2 FVKESK come from the germline V gene.

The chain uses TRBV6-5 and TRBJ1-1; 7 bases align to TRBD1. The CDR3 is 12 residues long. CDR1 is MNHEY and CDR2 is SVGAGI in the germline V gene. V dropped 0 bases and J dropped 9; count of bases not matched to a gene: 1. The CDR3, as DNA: TGTGCCAGCAGTTACTCGACAGGGCAAGCTTTCTTT. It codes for CASSYSTGQAFF.

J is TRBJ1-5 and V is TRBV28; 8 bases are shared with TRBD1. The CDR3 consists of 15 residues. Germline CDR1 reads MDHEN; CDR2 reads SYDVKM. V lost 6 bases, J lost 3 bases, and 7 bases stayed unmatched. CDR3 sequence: CASSFDRGHNQPQHF. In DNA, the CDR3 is TGTGCCAGCAGCTTCGACAGGGGACACAATCAGCCCCAGCATTTT.

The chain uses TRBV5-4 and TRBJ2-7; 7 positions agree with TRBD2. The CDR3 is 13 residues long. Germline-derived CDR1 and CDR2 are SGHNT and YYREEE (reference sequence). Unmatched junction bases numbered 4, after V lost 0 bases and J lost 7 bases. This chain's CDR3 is CASSLENGGEQYF. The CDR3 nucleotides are TGTGCCAGCAGCTTGGAGAACGGGGGGGAGCAGTACTTC. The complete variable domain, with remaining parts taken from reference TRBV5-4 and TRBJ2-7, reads ETGVTQSPTHLIKTRGQQVTLRCSSQSGHNTVSWYQQALGQGPQFIFQYYREEENGRGNFPPRFSGLQFPNYSSELNVNALELDDSALYLCASSLENGGEQYFGPGTRLTVT.

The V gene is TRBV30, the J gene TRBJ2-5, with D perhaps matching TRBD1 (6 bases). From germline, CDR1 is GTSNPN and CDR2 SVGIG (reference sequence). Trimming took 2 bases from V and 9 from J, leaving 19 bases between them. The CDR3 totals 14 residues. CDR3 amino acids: CAWSSQGPGKAQYF. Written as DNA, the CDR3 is TGTGCCTGGAGTTCACAGGGTCCCGGTAAGGCCCAGTACTTC.